The 30 T cell receptor beta chains reported below all come from one sample, sequenced in a study of shared clonotypes between healthy human individuals. Naive CD8 cells were CD45RO-negative, positively selected for CCR7, excluding terminally differentiated effector memory CD45RA+ cells. TCRdb keeps only in-frame clones here, not all; method: immunoSEQ multiplex PCR. The repertoire has some 2 million clones, approximately 94% of them found once; the top ten carry approximately 1.2%. Specimen: naive CD8+ T cells sorted from blood. These receptors were obtained from a young man in good health.

The chain combines TRBV10-2 with TRBJ2-7; 8 positions match TRBD2. The germline CDR1 and CDR2 sequences are WSHSY and SAAADI. The CDR3 has 13 amino acids. After removal of 6 bases from V and 3 bases from J, the junction contained 4 bases not matched to a gene. CDR3 in DNA: TGCGCCAGCAGCCCCGGGAGGGACTACGAGCAGTACTTC. Translated: CASSPGRDYEQYF.

The J gene is TRBJ2-1, the V gene TRBV11-1, with 9 nucleotides matching TRBD1. The CDR3 extends over 16 amino acids. V was clipped by 3 bases and J by 9 bases; unmatched bases: 12. In germline, CDR1 is SGHAT, CDR2 FQDESV (reference sequence). This CDR3 reads CASSLPLGTGSVEQFF. CDR3 nucleotides: TGTGCCAGCAGCTTGCCCTTGGGGACAGGGTCCGTTGAGCAGTTCTTC. The full variable domain, in which reference TRBV11-1 and TRBJ2-1 provide the parts outside the CDR3, is EAEVAQSPRYKITEKSQAVAFWCDPISGHATLYWYRQILGQGPELLVQFQDESVVDDSQLPKDRFSAERLKGVDSTLKIQPAELGDSAMYLCASSLPLGTGSVEQFFGPGTRLTVL.

V is TRBV19 and J is TRBJ2-1; D not certain. The ends were cut back, 1 base at V and 4 bases at J, with 5 bases in the middle. Per the germline V gene, CDR1 is LNHDA and CDR2 is SQIVND (reference sequence). CDR3 length: 13 amino acids. CDR3 sequence: CASSIGRYNEQFF. The DNA for the CDR3 is TGTGCCAGTAGTATAGGTCGGTACAATGAGCAGTTCTTC.

Details on this clone: The sample contains more than one DNA sequence encoding this CDR3. The V call is TRBV5-6, the J call TRBJ2-3, with TRBD2 matching 10 bases. This CDR3 has 16 amino acids. In germline, CDR1 is SGHDT, CDR2 YYEEEE. The ends lost 4 bases at V and 0 bases at J; junction bases unmatched: 5. The CDR3 DNA is TGTGCCAGCAGCCTAGGACTAGCGGCGAGCACAGATACGCAGTATTTT. Amino acid sequence: CASSLGLAASTDTQYF.

This clone was detected only once. The rearrangement links TRBV2 to TRBJ2-7; 10 positions agree with TRBD2. Germline V gene data show CDR1 as SNHLY and CDR2 as FYNNEI. The V and J ends lost 8 bases and 6 bases, in that order; junction bases with no gene match: 7. This CDR3 is built from 13 residues. In DNA form, the CDR3 reads TGTGCCAGCTCAGCTAGCGGGAGTTTCGAGCAGTACTTC. Translating gives CASSASGSFEQYF.

The V gene is TRBV9, the J gene TRBJ2-3; D may be TRBD2 (5 bases). Germline V CDR1 and CDR2: SGDLS, YYNGEE. V shed 4 bases and J shed 1 base, with 13 bases lying between them. CDR3 size: 15 residues. The CDR3 DNA sequence: TGTGCCAGCAGCCCCGGACTGGTAGGCACAGATACGCAGTATTTT. Translation: CASSPGLVGTDTQYF.

This chain joins TRBV7-9 and TRBJ2-5; 7 bases line up with TRBD2. J lost 2 bases, V lost 5 bases, and 11 bases had no gene match. Germline values: CDR1 SEHNR, CDR2 FQNEAQ (reference sequence). The CDR3 length is 16 residues. DNA for the CDR3: TGTGCCAGCAGCCAGCCTGCGGGGGACCCGCAAGAGACCCAGTACTTC. Residues: CASSQPAGDPQETQYF.

V and J are TRBV10-1 and TRBJ2-3; no firm D call. The germline CDR1 and CDR2 sequences are WNHNN and SYGVQD (reference sequence). There are 14 residues in the CDR3. V lost 0 bases and J lost 2, with 6 bases in between. The CDR3 bases are TGCGCCAGCAGTGAGTCAGATTTCACAGATACGCAGTATTTT. Translation gives CASSESDFTDTQYF.

The CDR3, as DNA: TGTGCCAGCAGCTTTGGTGTGGAAGCTTTCTTT. It specifies CASSFGVEAFF. The gene calls are TRBV5-8 and TRBJ1-1; D is uncertain. The CDR3 length is 11 residues. Deletions cut 2 bases from V and 8 bases from J, with 7 bases between. Germline loops: CDR1 SGHTS, CDR2 YDEGEE.

The chain has TRBV28 and TRBJ2-7; possibly TRBD2 for D (7 bases). CDR3 size: 15 residues. From germline, CDR1 is MDHEN and CDR2 SYDVKM. V dropped 5 bases and J dropped 7 bases, with 21 bases sitting between them. CDR3 loop: CASSTPRGGDGEQYF. In DNA, the CDR3 is TGTGCCAGCAGTACCCCCAGGGGAGGGGATGGGGAGCAGTACTTC.

The chain combines TRBV5-1 with TRBJ2-5; 13 nucleotides align to TRBD2. V was clipped by 4 bases and J by 3 bases; unmatched bases: 3. CDR1 SGHRS and CDR2 YFSETQ come from the germline V gene. This CDR3 has 15 amino acids. The CDR3 sequence is CASSGGLAGEETQYF. The CDR3 DNA reads as TGCGCCAGCAGCGGCGGACTAGCGGGGGAAGAGACCCAGTACTTC.

The chain uses TRBV25-1 and TRBJ1-5; maybe TRBD1 (5 bases). This CDR3 region has 15 residues. V lost 5 bases and J 7 bases, leaving 18 bases between the germline ends. Germline-derived CDR1 and CDR2 are MGHDK and SYGVNS. The CDR3 bases are TGTGCCAGCAGTCAAAGCGGGGCTATCGCACAGCCCCAGCATTTT. This encodes CASSQSGAIAQPQHF.

The chain uses TRBV4-3 and TRBJ2-1; 13 bases are shared with TRBD2. CDR1 is LGHNA, CDR2 YSLEER, per germline. V shed 0 bases, J shed 5 bases, and the junction held 4 bases outside the gene matches. The CDR3 is made up of 17 amino acids. CDR3 protein: CASSQERLAGGHNEQFF. The CDR3 DNA reads as TGCGCCAGCAGCCAAGAGCGACTAGCGGGAGGTCACAATGAGCAGTTCTTC.

This clone showed up just once. The gene calls are TRBV30 and TRBJ2-7; tentative D call: TRBD2 (5 bases). The length of the CDR3 is 14 residues. Germline lookup yields CDR1 GTSNPN and CDR2 SVGIG (reference sequence). V lost 2 bases and J lost 2, with 13 bases in between. In DNA, the CDR3 is TGTGCCTGGAGTTTGGTGGGAGCGACCTACGAGCAGTACTTC. It is translated as CAWSLVGATYEQYF.

The V gene is TRBV13, the J gene TRBJ2-3; TRBD2 might be the D (6 bases). With 2 bases removed from V and 5 bases from J, the gap between germline ends came to 8 bases. Germline CDR1 is PRHDT and CDR2 is FYEKMQ (reference sequence). CDR3 length equals 13 residues. As DNA, the CDR3 is TGTGCCAGCAGCTTAATGGGGGGAGATACGCAGTATTTT. Translation: CASSLMGGDTQYF. The variable domain in full, with the rest retrieved from reference TRBV13 and TRBJ2-3, is AAGVIQSPRHLIKEKRETATLKCYPIPRHDTVYWYQQGPGQDPQFLISFYEKMQSDKGSIPDRFSAQQFSDYHSELNMSSLELGDSALYFCASSLMGGDTQYFGPGTRLTVL.

The chain uses TRBV19 and TRBJ2-2, with TRBD1 as a possible D gene (5 bases). Germline CDR1 is LNHDA and CDR2 is SQIVND (reference sequence). The CDR3 contains 14 residues. Deletions cut 7 bases from V and 3 bases from J, with 12 bases between. The CDR3 sequence: CASMDTGHTGELFF. DNA of the CDR3: TGTGCCAGTATGGACACCGGTCACACCGGGGAGCTGTTTTTT.

The gene calls are TRBV10-2 and TRBJ1-2; D is undetermined. The CDR3 runs 15 residues. V lost 3 bases to trimming and J lost 4 bases, with 15 bases between them. The germline V gene encodes CDR1 WSHSY and CDR2 SAAADI. CDR3: CASSEGQPTFYGYTF. As DNA, the CDR3 is TGCGCCAGCAGTGAAGGCCAACCTACCTTCTATGGCTACACCTTC.

The chain is built from TRBV4-1 and TRBJ2-5, with 7 bases matching TRBD1. V shed 1 base, J shed 3 bases, and the junction held 5 bases outside the gene matches. This CDR3 contains 15 residues. Germline lookup yields CDR1 MGHRA and CDR2 YSYEKL. Written as DNA, the CDR3 is TGCGCCAGCAGCCAAGTAGGGGGCCGTGAAGAGACCCAGTACTTC. It yields the protein CASSQVGGREETQYF.

V is TRBV6-1 and J is TRBJ2-7; D may match TRBD1 or TRBD2 (5 bases each). CDR1 and CDR2 from the germline V gene are MNHNS and SASEGT. Trimming left V 1 base short and J 3 bases short, with 16 bases between. This CDR3 is 16 amino acids long. This CDR3 reads CASSEDGASPLYEQYF. CDR3 sequence (DNA): TGTGCCAGCAGTGAAGACGGGGCAAGCCCGCTCTACGAGCAGTACTTC.

The chain uses TRBV19 and TRBJ2-3; D is perhaps TRBD2 (6 bases). The CDR3 covers 15 residues. Trimming removed 5 bases at V and 4 bases at J, with 16 bases between. The germline V gene encodes CDR1 LNHDA and CDR2 SQIVND (reference sequence). CDR3 sequence (DNA): TGTGCCAGTAGTCTCCGAGGTAGCGGAGCAGATACGCAGTATTTT. Amino acid sequence: CASSLRGSGADTQYF. The variable domain in full, completed from reference TRBV19 and TRBJ2-3, reads DGGITQSPKYLFRKEGQNVTLSCEQNLNHDAMYWYRQDPGQGLRLIYYSQIVNDFQKGDIAEGYSVSREKKESFPLTVTSAQKNPTAFYLCASSLRGSGADTQYFGPGTRLTVL.

This clone was recorded only once. This sequence joins TRBV2 and TRBJ2-7; a possible D gene is TRBD1 (5 bases). The V and J ends lost 4 bases and 5 bases respectively, with 12 bases between them. Per the germline V gene, CDR1 is SNHLY and CDR2 is FYNNEI. The CDR3 contains 13 residues. DNA for the CDR3: TGTGCCAGCAGTGTTTTAGGGGCTAACGAGCAGTACTTC. Translation: CASSVLGANEQYF.

This clone was counted a single time. The chain is built from TRBV7-8 and TRBJ2-3, with D perhaps TRBD1 (6 bases). Germline-derived CDR1 and CDR2 are SGHVS and FQNEAQ. This CDR3 spans 13 amino acids. V was clipped by 6 bases and J by 6 bases, with 13 bases between them. Here the CDR3 DNA reads TGTGCCAGCAGTGACAGGTCCAGGGATACGCAGTATTTT. Encoded protein: CASSDRSRDTQYF.

The chain combines TRBV7-3 with TRBJ1-6; D is possibly TRBD1 (6 bases). The CDR3 is made up of 13 amino acids. In germline, CDR1 is SGHTA, CDR2 FQGTGA. Trimming removed 6 bases at V and 7 bases at J, with 10 bases between. CDR3 residues: CASRADRNSPLHF. CDR3 nucleotide sequence: TGTGCCAGCAGAGCTGACAGGAATTCACCCCTCCACTTT.

Notes on this clone: This sample also contains other DNA sequences that code for the same CDR3. This chain connects TRBV27 to TRBJ1-6, with D possibly being TRBD1 (5 bases). Per the germline V gene, CDR1 is MNHEY and CDR2 is SMNVEV (reference sequence). Trimming removed 8 bases from V and 6 bases from J, with 17 bases in between. The CDR3 sequence is 15 residues long. As DNA, the CDR3 is TGTGCCAGCTCCCTCTCTGGGGGGTTTAATTCACCCCTCCACTTT. Its translation: CASSLSGGFNSPLHF.

The chain joins TRBV27 to TRBJ2-1, with D uncertain. The length of the CDR3 is 14 residues. V was clipped by 5 bases and J by 9 bases, with 17 bases between them. From germline, CDR1 is MNHEY and CDR2 SMNVEV (reference sequence). The CDR3 region is CASSLPGSVREQFF. CDR3 nucleotide sequence: TGTGCCAGCAGTCTCCCCGGGTCAGTCCGTGAGCAGTTCTTC.

The chain has TRBV19 and TRBJ2-4; TRBD2 agrees at 16 bases. Germline V gene lookup returns CDR1 LNHDA and CDR2 SQIVND (reference sequence). The CDR3 extends over 17 amino acids. V shed 8 bases and J 1 base; nucleotides not matched to a gene: 5. The CDR3 nucleotides are TGTGCCAGTCCAGGGACTAGCGGGGGGGCGGCCAAAAACATTCAGTACTTC. Translation gives CASPGTSGGAAKNIQYF.

This chain links TRBV5-6 with TRBJ2-2, with 8 bases that match TRBD1. The CDR3 has 16 residues. The ends lost 2 bases at V and 8 bases at J; junction bases unmatched: 11. Germline CDR1 reads SGHDT; CDR2 reads YYEEEE. The CDR3 DNA follows: TGTGCCAGCAGCTTCTCCAGACAGGGGTTGGTTGGGGAGCTGTTTTTT. This codes for CASSFSRQGLVGELFF. Full variable domain (rest looked up from reference TRBV5-6 and TRBJ2-2): DAGVTQSPTHLIKTRGQQVTLRCSPKSGHDTVSWYQQALGQGPQFIFQYYEEEERQRGNFPDRFSGHQFPNYSSELNVNALLLGDSALYLCASSFSRQGLVGELFFGEGSRLTVL.

The rearrangement uses TRBV19 and TRBJ2-7, with 8 bases matching TRBD1. Germline values: CDR1 LNHDA, CDR2 SQIVND (reference sequence). The CDR3 spans 14 residues. V gave up 6 bases and J gave up 4 bases; unmatched junction bases: 8. CDR3 residues: CASSLRGQAYEQYF. CDR3 in DNA: TGTGCCAGTAGCCTTCGGGGACAGGCATACGAGCAGTACTTC. Complete variable domain (other parts from reference TRBV19 and TRBJ2-7): DGGITQSPKYLFRKEGQNVTLSCEQNLNHDAMYWYRQDPGQGLRLIYYSQIVNDFQKGDIAEGYSVSREKKESFPLTVTSAQKNPTAFYLCASSLRGQAYEQYFGPGTRLTVT.

This chain links TRBV10-3 with TRBJ2-5; maybe TRBD2 (5 bases). CDR3 length: 15 amino acids. Looked up from germline, CDR1 is ENHRY and CDR2 is SYGVKD. V was cut by 2 bases and J by 4 bases, with 14 bases left in between. CDR3 in DNA: TGTGCCATCAGTGAGCCCGAGGGTGTTGGAGAGACCCAGTACTTC. Translation gives CAISEPEGVGETQYF.

This clone has just one count. The chain couples TRBV5-1 to TRBJ2-5, with 7 bases lining up with TRBD1. The length of the CDR3 is 12 residues. Germline values: CDR1 SGHRS, CDR2 YFSETQ. Unmatched junction bases numbered 6, after V lost 7 bases and J lost 6 bases. CDR3 coding DNA: TGCGCCAGCTCCTGGGACAGTCAGACCCAGTACTTC. Its protein is CASSWDSQTQYF.